The clone carrying this T cell receptor (beta chain) appeared a few times. Its specificity is not known. The source of the sample is a study of STAT3 mutations in large granular lymphocyte leukemia. Overall study results and limits: In T-cell large granular lymphocyte leukemia, about half of patients showed multiple immunodominant subclonotypes.

Sequenced by immunoSEQ multiplex PCR; TCRdb stores in-frame clones only, minus some. The table shows 17,000 or so clones, with almost 85% occurring only once. V lost 2 bases and J lost 6, with 8 bases in between. The CDR3 extends over 13 amino acids. CDR1 and CDR2 from the germline V gene are MNHEY and SVGAGI. The material sequenced was peripheral blood mononuclear cells. The chain has TRBV6-5 and TRBJ1-5; no clear D. This TCR was sampled from a man aged 45 to 65 with T-cell large granular lymphocyte leukemia. Some clones in this sample may be carry-over from other donors' samples. The CDR3 DNA is TGTGCCAGCAGTTACGCGAGACGTCAGCCCCAGCATTTT. This sequence encodes CASSYARRQPQHF.